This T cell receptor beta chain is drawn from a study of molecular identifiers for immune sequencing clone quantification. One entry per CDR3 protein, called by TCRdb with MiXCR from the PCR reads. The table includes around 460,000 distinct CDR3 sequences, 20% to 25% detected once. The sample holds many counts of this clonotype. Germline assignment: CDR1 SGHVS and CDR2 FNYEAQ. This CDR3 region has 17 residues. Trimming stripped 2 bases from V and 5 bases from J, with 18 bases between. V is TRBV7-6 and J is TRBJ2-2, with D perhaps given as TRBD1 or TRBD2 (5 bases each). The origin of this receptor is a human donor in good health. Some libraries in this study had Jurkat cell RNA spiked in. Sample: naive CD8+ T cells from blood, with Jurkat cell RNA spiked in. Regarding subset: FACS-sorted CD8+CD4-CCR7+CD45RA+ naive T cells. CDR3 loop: CASSLSTGQGRTGELFF. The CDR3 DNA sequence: TGTGCCAGCAGCTTATCGACTGGGCAGGGACGGACCGGGGAGCTGTTTTTT.